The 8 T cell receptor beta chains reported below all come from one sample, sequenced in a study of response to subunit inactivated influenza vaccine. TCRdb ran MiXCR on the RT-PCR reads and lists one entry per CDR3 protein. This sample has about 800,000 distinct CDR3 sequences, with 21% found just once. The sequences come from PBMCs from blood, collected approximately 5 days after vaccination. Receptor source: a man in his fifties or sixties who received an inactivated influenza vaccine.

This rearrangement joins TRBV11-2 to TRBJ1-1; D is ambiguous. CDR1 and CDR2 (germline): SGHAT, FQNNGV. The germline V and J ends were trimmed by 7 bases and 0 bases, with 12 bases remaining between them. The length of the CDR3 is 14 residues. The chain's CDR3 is CASNPTLMNTEAFF. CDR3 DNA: TGTGCCAGCAATCCAACACTCATGAACACTGAAGCTTTCTTT.

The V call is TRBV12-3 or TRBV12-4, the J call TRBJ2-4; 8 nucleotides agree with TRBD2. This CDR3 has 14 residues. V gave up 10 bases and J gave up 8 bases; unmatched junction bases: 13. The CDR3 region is CATAGDAGRDIQYF. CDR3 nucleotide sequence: TGTGCCACTGCAGGGGACGCCGGGAGGGACATTCAGTACTTC.

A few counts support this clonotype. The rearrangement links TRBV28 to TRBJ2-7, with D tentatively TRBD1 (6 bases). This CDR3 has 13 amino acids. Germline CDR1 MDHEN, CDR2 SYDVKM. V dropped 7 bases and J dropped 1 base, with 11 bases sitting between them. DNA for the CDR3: TGTGCCAGCACCCCGGGGACATCCTACGAGCAGTACTTC. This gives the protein CASTPGTSYEQYF.

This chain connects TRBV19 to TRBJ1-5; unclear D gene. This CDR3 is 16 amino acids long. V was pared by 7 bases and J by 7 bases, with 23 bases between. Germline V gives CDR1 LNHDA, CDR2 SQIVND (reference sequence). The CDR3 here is CASTMRFGEGRQPQHF. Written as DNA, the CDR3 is TGTGCCAGTACCATGAGGTTTGGGGAGGGTCGGCAGCCCCAGCATTTT.

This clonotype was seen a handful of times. The chain's CDR3 is CSVEVGVSYEQYF. The DNA of the CDR3 is TGCAGCGTTGAGGTGGGGGTGTCCTACGAGCAGTACTTC. The rearrangement links TRBV29-1 to TRBJ2-7; the D gene could be TRBD1 or TRBD2 (5 bases each). V lost 3 bases and J 1 base, leaving 10 bases between the germline ends. Germline V gene lookup returns CDR1 SQVTM and CDR2 ANQGSEA. The length of the CDR3 is 13 residues.

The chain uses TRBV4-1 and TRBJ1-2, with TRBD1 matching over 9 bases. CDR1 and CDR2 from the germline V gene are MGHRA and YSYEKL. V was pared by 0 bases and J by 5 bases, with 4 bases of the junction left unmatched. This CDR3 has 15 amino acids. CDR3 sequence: CASSQEGTGLYGYTF. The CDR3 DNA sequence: TGCGCCAGCAGCCAAGAAGGGACAGGGCTATATGGCTACACCTTC.

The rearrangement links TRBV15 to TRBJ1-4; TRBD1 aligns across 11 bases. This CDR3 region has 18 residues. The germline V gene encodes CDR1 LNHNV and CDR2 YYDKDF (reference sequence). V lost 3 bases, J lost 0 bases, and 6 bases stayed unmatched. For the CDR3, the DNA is TGTGCCACCAGCAGGGACAGGGGGCCGTCGGCAACTAATGAAAAACTGTTTTTT. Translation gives CATSRDRGPSATNEKLFF.

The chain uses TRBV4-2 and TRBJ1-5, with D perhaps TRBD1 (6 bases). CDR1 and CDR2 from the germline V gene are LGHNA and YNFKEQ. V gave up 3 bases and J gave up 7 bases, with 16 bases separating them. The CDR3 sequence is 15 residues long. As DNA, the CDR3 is TGTGCCAGCAGCCACGGAGACAGGCCAGGACAGCCCCAGCATTTT. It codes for CASSHGDRPGQPQHF.